The text below deals with one T cell receptor beta chain. Its antigen is not identified. The data are from a study of cytomegalovirus exposure and HLA in healthy donors. Overall study findings and caveats: The study put 150 to 200 TCR beta chains on its list as cytomegalovirus-associated. When a later analysis was performed, an Asian-associated ancestry cluster reportedly had fewer N-insertions than the approximately 690-donor mean.

Researchers ran the PCR with 60 Vbeta and 13 Jbeta primers. Authors' methods: Some 10 million of 75 million to 85 million unique TCR beta chains were shared, per a later count. Using immunoSEQ multiplex PCR, the repertoire was profiled, and TCRdb retains in-frame clones only, with some absent. That table furnishes V, J and clone size, whereas the DNA furnished D and trimming. The sample totals roughly 140,000 clones; its top ten clones hold 0.8% to 1%. V lost 0 bases to trimming and J lost 5 bases, with 16 bases between them. CDR1 is MNHEY and CDR2 is SMNVEV in the germline V gene (reference sequence). The length of the CDR3 is 16 residues.

The sequenced sample was PBMCs. This TCR came from a male donor in good health and CMV-seronegative. This rearrangement joins TRBV27 to TRBJ1-2; no reliable D call. CDR3 DNA: TGTGCCAGCAGTTTATCGTTCGAGACAACGAGATATGGCTACACCTTC. This sequence encodes CASSLSFETTRYGYTF.